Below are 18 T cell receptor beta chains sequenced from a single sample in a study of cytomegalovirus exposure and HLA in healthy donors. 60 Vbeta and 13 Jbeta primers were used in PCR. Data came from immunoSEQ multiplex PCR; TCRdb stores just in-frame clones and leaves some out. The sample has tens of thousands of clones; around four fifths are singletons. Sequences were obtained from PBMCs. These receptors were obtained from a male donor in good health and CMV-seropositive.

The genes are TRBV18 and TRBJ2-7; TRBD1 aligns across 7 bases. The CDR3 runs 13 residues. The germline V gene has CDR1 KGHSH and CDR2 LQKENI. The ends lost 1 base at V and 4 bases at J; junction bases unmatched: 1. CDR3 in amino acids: CASSPQGAYEQYF. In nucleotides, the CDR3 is TGTGCCAGCTCACCACAGGGGGCTTACGAGCAGTACTTC.

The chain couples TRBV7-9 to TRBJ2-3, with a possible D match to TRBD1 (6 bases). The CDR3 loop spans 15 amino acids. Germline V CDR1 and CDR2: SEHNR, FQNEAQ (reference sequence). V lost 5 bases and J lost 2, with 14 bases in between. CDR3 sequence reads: CASSKGQQDTDTQYF. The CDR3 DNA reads TGTGCCAGCAGCAAAGGACAGCAAGACACAGATACGCAGTATTTT.

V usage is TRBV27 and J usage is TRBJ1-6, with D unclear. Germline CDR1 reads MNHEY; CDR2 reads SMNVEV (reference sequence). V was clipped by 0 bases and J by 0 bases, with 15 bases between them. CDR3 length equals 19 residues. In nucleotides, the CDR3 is TGTGCCAGCAGTTTATCGGCGGAGTTATTGGTCTCCTATAATTCACCCCTCCACTTT. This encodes CASSLSAELLVSYNSPLHF.

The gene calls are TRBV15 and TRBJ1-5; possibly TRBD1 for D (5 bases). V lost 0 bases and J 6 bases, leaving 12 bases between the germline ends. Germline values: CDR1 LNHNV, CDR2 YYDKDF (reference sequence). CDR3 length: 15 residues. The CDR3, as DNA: TGTGCCACCAGCAGAGACAGGGCTTGGGGTCAGCCCCAGCATTTT. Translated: CATSRDRAWGQPQHF.

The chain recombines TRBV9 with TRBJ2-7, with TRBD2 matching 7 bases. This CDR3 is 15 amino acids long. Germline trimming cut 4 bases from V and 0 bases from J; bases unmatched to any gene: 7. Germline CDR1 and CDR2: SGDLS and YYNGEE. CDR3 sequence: CASSPLASGSYEQYF. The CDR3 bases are TGTGCCAGCAGCCCCCTCGCTAGCGGCTCCTACGAGCAGTACTTC.

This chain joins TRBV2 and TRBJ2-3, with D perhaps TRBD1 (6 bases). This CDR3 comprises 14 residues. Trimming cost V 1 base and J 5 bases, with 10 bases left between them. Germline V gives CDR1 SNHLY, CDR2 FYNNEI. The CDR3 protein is CASSEEQGRDTQYF. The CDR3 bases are TGTGCCAGCAGTGAAGAGCAGGGGAGAGATACGCAGTATTTT.

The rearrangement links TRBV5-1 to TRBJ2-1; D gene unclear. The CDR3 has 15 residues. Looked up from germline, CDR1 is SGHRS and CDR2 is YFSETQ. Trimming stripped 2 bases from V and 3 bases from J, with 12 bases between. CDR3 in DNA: TGCGCCAGCAGCTTCGGTAGTCCCATCTACAATGAGCAGTTCTTC. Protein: CASSFGSPIYNEQFF.

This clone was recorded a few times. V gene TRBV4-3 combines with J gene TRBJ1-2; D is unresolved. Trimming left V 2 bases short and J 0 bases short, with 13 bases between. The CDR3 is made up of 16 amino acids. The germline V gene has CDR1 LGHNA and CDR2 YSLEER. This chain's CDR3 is CASSQKTEFTNYGYTF. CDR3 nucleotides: TGCGCCAGCAGCCAAAAAACAGAGTTCACTAACTATGGCTACACCTTC.

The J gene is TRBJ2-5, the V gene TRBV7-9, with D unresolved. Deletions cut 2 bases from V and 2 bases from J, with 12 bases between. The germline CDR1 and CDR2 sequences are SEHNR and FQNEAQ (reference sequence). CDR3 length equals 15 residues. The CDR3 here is CASSLFQTFQETQYF. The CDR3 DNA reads TGTGCCAGCAGCTTATTTCAGACATTTCAAGAGACCCAGTACTTC.

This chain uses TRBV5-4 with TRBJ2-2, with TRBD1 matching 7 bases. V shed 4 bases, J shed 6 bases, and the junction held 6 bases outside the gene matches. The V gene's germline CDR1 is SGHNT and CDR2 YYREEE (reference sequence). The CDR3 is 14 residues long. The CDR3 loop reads CASSNPTGAGELFF. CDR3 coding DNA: TGTGCCAGCAGCAATCCTACAGGGGCCGGGGAGCTGTTTTTT.

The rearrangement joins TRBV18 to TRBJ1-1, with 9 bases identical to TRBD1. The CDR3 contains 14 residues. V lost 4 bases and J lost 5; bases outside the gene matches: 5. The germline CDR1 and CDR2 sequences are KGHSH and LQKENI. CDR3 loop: CASSRGQGWTEAFF. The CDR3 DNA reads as TGTGCCAGCTCACGGGGACAGGGATGGACTGAAGCTTTCTTT.

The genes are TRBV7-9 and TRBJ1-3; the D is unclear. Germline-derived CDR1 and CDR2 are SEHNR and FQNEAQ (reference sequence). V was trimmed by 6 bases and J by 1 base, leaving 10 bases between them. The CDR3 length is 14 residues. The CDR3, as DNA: TGTGCCAGCAGTCAGCACGGGTCTGGAAACACCATATATTTT. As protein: CASSQHGSGNTIYF.

In DNA, the CDR3 is TGTGCCAGCAGCGCAGGGGGCACAAACTATGGCTACACCTTC. Translating it yields CASSAGGTNYGYTF. This rearrangement joins TRBV7-2 to TRBJ1-2, with TRBD1 identical over 8 bases. Germline V lookup: CDR1 SGHTA, CDR2 FQGNSA. CDR3 length equals 14 residues. The ends lost 5 bases at V and 2 bases at J; junction bases unmatched: 4.

The CDR3 DNA is TGTGCCAGCAGTCCGGGACATCTTAGCAATCAGCCCCAGCATTTT. This encodes CASSPGHLSNQPQHF. The chain links TRBV6-1 to TRBJ1-5; D is possibly TRBD1 (6 bases). The CDR3 runs 15 residues. The germline CDR1 and CDR2 sequences are MNHNS and SASEGT. Trimming stripped 5 bases from V and 0 bases from J, with 11 bases between.

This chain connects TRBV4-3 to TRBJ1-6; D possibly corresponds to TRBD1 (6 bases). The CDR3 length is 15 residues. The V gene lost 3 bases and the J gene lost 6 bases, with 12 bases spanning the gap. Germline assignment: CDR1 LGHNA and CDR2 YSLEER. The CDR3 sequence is CASSQGRQVNSPLHF. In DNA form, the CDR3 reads TGCGCCAGCAGCCAGGGTAGACAGGTTAATTCACCCCTCCACTTT.

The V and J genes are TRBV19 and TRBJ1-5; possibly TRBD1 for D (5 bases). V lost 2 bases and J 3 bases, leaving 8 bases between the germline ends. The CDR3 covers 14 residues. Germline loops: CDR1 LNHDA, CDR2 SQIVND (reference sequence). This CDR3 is CASSILTDNQPQHF. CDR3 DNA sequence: TGTGCCAGTAGTATATTGACAGACAATCAGCCCCAGCATTTT.

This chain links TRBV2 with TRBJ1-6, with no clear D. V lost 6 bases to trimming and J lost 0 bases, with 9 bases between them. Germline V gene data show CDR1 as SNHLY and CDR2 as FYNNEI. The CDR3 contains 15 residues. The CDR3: CASRSGSSYNSPLHF. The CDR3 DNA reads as TGTGCCAGCAGATCAGGAAGCTCCTATAATTCACCCCTCCACTTT.

The CDR3 sequence is CASTLTGVTEAFF. CDR3 sequence (DNA): TGTGCCAGCACCCTCACAGGGGTCACTGAAGCTTTCTTT. The chain is built from TRBV28 and TRBJ1-1; 7 nucleotides line up with TRBD1. With V trimmed by 7 bases and J by 4 bases, 6 bases remained unmatched. Germline V lookup: CDR1 MDHEN, CDR2 SYDVKM. The CDR3 runs 13 residues.